The clone carrying this T cell receptor (beta chain) was recorded at least ten times. TCRdb reanalysed the 5' RACE reads using MiXCR and keeps one entry per CDR3 protein. The data hold roughly 75,000 distinct CDR3 sequences, with more than 9% observed a single time. The CDR3 loop spans 16 amino acids. Trimming took 7 bases from V and 7 from J, leaving 23 bases between them. Germline V CDR1 and CDR2: MDHEN, SYDVKM. The data are from a study of early T cells in non-severe SARS-CoV-2 infection. The sample taken for sequencing was whole blood. The gene calls are TRBV28 and TRBJ2-1; D might be TRBD1 or TRBD2, each matching 5 bases. This receptor was identified in an adult who was a healthcare worker with PCR-confirmed SARS-CoV-2 infection or an uninfected control (not recorded which). CDR3 sequence (DNA): TGTGCCAGCAACAGCCAGGGCCTGCGGGCGTCGAATGAGCAGTTCTTC. Translation: CASNSQGLRASNEQFF.